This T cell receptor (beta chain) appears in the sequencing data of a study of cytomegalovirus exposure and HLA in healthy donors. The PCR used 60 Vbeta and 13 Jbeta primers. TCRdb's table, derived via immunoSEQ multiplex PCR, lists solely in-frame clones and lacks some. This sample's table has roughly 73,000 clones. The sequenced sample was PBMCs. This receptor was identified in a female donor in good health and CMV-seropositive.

The CDR3 bases are TGTGCCAGCAGTTTAATGCAGGGCCTTCAAGAGACCCAGTACTTC. Translating gives CASSLMQGLQETQYF. The chain couples TRBV27 to TRBJ2-5; weak D call: TRBD1 (5 bases). Trimming stripped 2 bases from V and 2 bases from J, with 12 bases between. Germline V gene lookup returns CDR1 MNHEY and CDR2 SMNVEV (reference sequence). The CDR3 consists of 15 residues.